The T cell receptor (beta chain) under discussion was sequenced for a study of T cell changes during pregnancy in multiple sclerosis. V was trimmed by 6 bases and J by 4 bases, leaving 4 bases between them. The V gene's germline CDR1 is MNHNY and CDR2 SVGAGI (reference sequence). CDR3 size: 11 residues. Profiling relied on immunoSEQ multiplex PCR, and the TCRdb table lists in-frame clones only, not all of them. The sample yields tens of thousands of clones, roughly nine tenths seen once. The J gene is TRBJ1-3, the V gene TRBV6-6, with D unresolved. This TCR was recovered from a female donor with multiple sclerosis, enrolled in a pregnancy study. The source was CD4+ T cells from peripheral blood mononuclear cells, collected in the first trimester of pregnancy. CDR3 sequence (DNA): TGTGCCAGCAGGAGGGGAAACACCATATATTTT. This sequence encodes CASRRGNTIYF.